Detailed here is one TCR beta chain. What it binds is not known. This entry comes from a study of cytomegalovirus exposure and HLA in healthy donors. At the level of the study: The study's early data release held about 85 million unique TCRs from HLA-typed donors.

V was shortened by 4 bases and J by 7 bases, with 9 bases between the two germline ends. The CDR3 is 12 amino acids. Germline V gene lookup returns CDR1 SGDLS and CDR2 YYNGEE. General study results and limits: Being productive about 87% or about 30% of the time was typical of most TCR beta V segments in an earlier analysis. The authors enumerated 164 TCR beta chains as linked to cytomegalovirus.

It was with 60 Vbeta and 13 Jbeta primers that the PCR ran. Assay used: immunoSEQ multiplex PCR; TCRdb lists only in-frame clones, some missing. The table shows over 100,000 clones, with 55% to 75% occurring only once. The gene calls are TRBV9 and TRBJ1-5, with unresolved D. The source is a man in his thirties or forties in good health and CMV-seropositive. The sample comprised PBMCs. The chain's CDR3 is CASSLSPQPQHF. In nucleotides, the CDR3 is TGTGCCAGCAGCCTTTCCCCCCAGCCCCAGCATTTT.